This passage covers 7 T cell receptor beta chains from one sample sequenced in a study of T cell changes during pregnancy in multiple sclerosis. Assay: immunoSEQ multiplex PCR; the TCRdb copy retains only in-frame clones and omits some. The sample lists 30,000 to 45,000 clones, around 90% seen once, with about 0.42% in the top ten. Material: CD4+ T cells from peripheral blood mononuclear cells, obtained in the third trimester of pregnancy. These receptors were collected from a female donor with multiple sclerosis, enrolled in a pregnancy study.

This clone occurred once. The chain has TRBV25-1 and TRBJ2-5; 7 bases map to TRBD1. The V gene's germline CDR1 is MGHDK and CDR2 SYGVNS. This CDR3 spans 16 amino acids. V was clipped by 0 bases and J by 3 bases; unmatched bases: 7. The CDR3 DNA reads TGTGCCAGCAGTGAATATAAGGCTGGGACAGAAGAGACCCAGTACTTC. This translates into CASSEYKAGTEETQYF.

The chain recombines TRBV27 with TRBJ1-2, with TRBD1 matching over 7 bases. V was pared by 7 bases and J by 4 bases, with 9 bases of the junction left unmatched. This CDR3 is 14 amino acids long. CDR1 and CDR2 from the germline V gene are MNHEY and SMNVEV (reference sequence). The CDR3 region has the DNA TGTGCCAGCACCTTGGGACAGCGATTCTATGGCTACACCTTC. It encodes CASTLGQRFYGYTF.

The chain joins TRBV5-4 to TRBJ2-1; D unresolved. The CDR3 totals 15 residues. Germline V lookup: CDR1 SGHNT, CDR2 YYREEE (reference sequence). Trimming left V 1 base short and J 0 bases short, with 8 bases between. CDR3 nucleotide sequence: TGTGCCAGCAGCTTGCCCGAGAGCTCCTACAATGAGCAGTTCTTC. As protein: CASSLPESSYNEQFF.

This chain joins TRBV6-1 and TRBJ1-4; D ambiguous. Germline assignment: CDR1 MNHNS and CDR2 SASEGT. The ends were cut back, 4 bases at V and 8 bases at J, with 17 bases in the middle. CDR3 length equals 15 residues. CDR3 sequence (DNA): TGTGCCAGCAGTGCTGACACCCTTAATTTCGAAAAACTGTTTTTT. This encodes CASSADTLNFEKLFF.

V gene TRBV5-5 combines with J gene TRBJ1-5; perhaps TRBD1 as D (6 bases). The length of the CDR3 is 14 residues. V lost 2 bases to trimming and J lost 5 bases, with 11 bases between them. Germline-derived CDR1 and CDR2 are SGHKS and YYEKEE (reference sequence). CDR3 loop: CASSFDQGYQPQHF. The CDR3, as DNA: TGTGCCAGCAGCTTCGACCAGGGGTATCAGCCCCAGCATTTT.

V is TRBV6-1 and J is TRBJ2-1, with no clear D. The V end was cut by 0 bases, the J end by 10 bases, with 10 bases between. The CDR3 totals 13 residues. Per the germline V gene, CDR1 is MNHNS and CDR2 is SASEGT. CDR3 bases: TGTGCCAGCAGTGAAGCGAGGAGTGGCGAGCAGTTCTTC. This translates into CASSEARSGEQFF.

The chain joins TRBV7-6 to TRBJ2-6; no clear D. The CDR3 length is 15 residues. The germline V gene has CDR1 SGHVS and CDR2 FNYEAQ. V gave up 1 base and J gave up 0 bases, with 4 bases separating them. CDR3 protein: CASSLVNSGANVLTF. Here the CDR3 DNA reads TGTGCCAGCAGCTTAGTTAACTCTGGGGCCAACGTCCTGACTTTC. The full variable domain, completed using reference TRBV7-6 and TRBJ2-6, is GAGVSQSPRYKVTKRGQDVALRCDPISGHVSLYWYRQALGQGPEFLTYFNYEAQQDKSGLPNDRFSAERPEGSISTLTIQRTEQRDSAMYRCASSLVNSGANVLTFGAGSRLTVL.